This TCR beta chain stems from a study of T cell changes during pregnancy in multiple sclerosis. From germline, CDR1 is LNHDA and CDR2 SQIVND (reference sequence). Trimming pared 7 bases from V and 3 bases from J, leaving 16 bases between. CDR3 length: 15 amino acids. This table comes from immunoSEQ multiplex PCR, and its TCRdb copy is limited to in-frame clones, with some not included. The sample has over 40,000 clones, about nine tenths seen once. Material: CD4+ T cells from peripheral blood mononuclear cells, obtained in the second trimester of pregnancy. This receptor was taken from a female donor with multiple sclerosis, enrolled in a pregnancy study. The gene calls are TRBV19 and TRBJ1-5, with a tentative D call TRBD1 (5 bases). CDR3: CASTPDGGPNQPQHF. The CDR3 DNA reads TGTGCCAGTACCCCTGACGGGGGACCCAATCAGCCCCAGCATTTT.